This entry describes one T cell receptor (beta chain). The antigen is undetermined. In germline, CDR1 is DFQATT, CDR2 SNEGSKA (reference sequence). The CDR3 extends over 13 amino acids. The ends were cut back, 1 base at V and 4 bases at J, with 10 bases in the middle. The data are from a study of T cells in Graves' hyperthyroidism and ophthalmopathy. Study information: Peripheral blood was taken when the disease was first diagnosed, before any treatment began. Regarding the study as a whole: Within blood appeared most thyroid clonotypes that had expanded above 0.001.

RNA transcripts yielded amplified TCR beta CDR3 regions. When the TCR CDR3 underwent first-round RT-PCR, the HTBI primer set was used. TCRdb re-analysed the multiplex PCR reads in MiXCR, keeping a single row per CDR3 protein. Altogether some 200,000 distinct CDR3 sequences are present, over 15% being singletons, with the ten largest covering roughly 53%. The sequence came from a man between 45 and 60 years old with Graves' hyperthyroidism. The sample comprised blood. The chain has TRBV20-1 and TRBJ1-1; the D gene is possibly TRBD1 (5 bases). The CDR3 region is CSARVWGSTEAFF. The CDR3 nucleotides read TGCAGTGCTAGAGTGTGGGGGAGCACTGAAGCTTTCTTT.